This is a list of T cell receptor beta chains from one sample in a study of T cell changes during pregnancy in multiple sclerosis. Profiling relied on immunoSEQ multiplex PCR, and the TCRdb table lists in-frame clones only, not all of them. The sample has 35,000 to 55,000 clones; 88% are singletons. The sequencing here drew on CD8+ T cells from peripheral blood mononuclear cells, taken after pregnancy. The receptors originated from a female donor in good health, enrolled as a control in a pregnancy study. Each CDR3 is given with its conserved first and last residue. D genes are given only for firm matches. Rows give clone size only sometimes, using once, few, many, or a class for an expanded clone.

D gene	V gene	clone size	J gene	CDR3 DNA	CDR3 protein
TRBD2	TRBV9	.	TRBJ2-1	TGTGCCAGCAGCCCTAGCGGGGGGGCCTATGAGCAGTTCTTC	CASSPSGGAYEQFF
TRBD1	TRBV19	.	TRBJ2-5	TGTGCCAGTAGTATTCTAGGGGGCTCTCAAGAGACCCAGTACTTC	CASSILGGSQETQYF
TRBD1	TRBV9	many	TRBJ1-2	TGTGCCAGCAGCGTAGAACAGGGGCCGGGGAGTGGCTACACCTTC	CASSVEQGPGSGYTF
.	TRBV25-1	.	TRBJ2-3	TGTGCCAGCAGTGAATACCCCCCCAGGGATTACACAGATACGCAGTATTTT	CASSEYPPRDYTDTQYF
.	TRBV30	.	TRBJ1-1	TGTGCCTGGAGTTCGCCCACAGGTATGAACACTGAAGCTTTCTTT	CAWSSPTGMNTEAFF
.	TRBV5-1	.	TRBJ2-5	TGCGCCAGCAGCTTCGGGGAGACCCAGTACTTC	CASSFGETQYF
TRBD1	TRBV28	once	TRBJ1-5	TGTGCCAGCAGTTCGATTACAGGGGTAGGGAGTCAGCCCCAGCATTTT	CASSSITGVGSQPQHF
TRBD1	TRBV9	.	TRBJ1-3	TGTGCCAGCAGCGTAGGGCGGGACAGAGGAAACACCATATATTTT	CASSVGRDRGNTIYF
.	TRBV27	.	TRBJ1-1	TGTGCCAGCAGTTTAGGGGCAGGGGAGTCTTTCTTT	CASSLGAGESFF
.	TRBV4-1	.	TRBJ1-5	TGCGCCAGCAGCCAAATCCAGGGGAATCAGCCCCAGCATTTT	CASSQIQGNQPQHF
TRBD2	TRBV4-3	.	TRBJ2-2	TGCGCCAGCAGCCAAGAACAAGCGGGGGGGCCAATCACCGGGGAGCTGTTTTTT	CASSQEQAGGPITGELFF
TRBD2	TRBV9	.	TRBJ2-7	TGTGCCAGCAGCGTAGGGGGGGGAAGCACCTACGAGCAGTACTTC	CASSVGGGSTYEQYF
TRBD1	TRBV4-3	.	TRBJ2-7	TGCGCCAGCAGCCAAGCGGGACAGGGCTACGAGCAGTACTTC	CASSQAGQGYEQYF
.	TRBV5-6	.	TRBJ1-6	TGTGCCAGCAGCTTGGGGGGAGGCAGCATAGAGGGGATTAATTCACCCCTCCACTTT	CASSLGGGSIEGINSPLHF
.	TRBV25-1	.	TRBJ2-2	TGTGCCAGCACAGGGACCGGGGAGCTGTTTTTT	CASTGTGELFF
TRBD1	TRBV27	.	TRBJ2-7	TGTGCCAGCAGTTTAGGGGACAGCTACGAGCAGTACTTC	CASSLGDSYEQYF
TRBD1	TRBV7-9	.	TRBJ1-4	TGTGCCAGCAGCGTGACAGGGGCCACTAATGAAAAACTGTTTTTT	CASSVTGATNEKLFF
.	TRBV4-1	.	TRBJ1-5	TGCGCCAGCAGCCAGACGGCTCCAGGGCAGCCCCAGCATTTT	CASSQTAPGQPQHF
.	TRBV7-9	.	TRBJ1-6	TGTGCCAGCATCCGGGAGGCCGATAATTCACCCCTCCACTTT	CASIREADNSPLHF
TRBD2	TRBV28	.	TRBJ2-3	TGTGCCAGCAGTTTAACGACTAGCGTGGCAGATACGCAGTATTTT	CASSLTTSVADTQYF
TRBD1	TRBV4-2	.	TRBJ1-1	TGTGCCAGCAGCCGCCCAGGGGGAACTGAAGCTTTCTTT	CASSRPGGTEAFF
.	TRBV4-2	.	TRBJ2-2	TGTGCCAGCAGCCAAGGGCCCGGAGACACCGGGGAGCTGTTTTTT	CASSQGPGDTGELFF
TRBD2	TRBV9	.	TRBJ2-3	TGTGCCAGCAGCGTAGCAGGACTAGCGGCGGTGGATACGCAGTATTTT	CASSVAGLAAVDTQYF
TRBD1	TRBV7-9	.	TRBJ2-7	TGTGCCAGCAGCCCCCCGGGACAGGGGGCCTACGAGCAGTACTTC	CASSPPGQGAYEQYF
.	TRBV12-1	.	TRBJ2-6	TGTGCCAGCAGCTTTGTTGGTCTCACAATCTCTGGGGCCAACGTCCTGACTTTC	CASSFVGLTISGANVLTF